These T cell receptor beta chains were read from a single sample in a study of T cells in Graves' hyperthyroidism and ophthalmopathy. TCRdb reprocessed the multiplex PCR reads via MiXCR and lists one record per CDR3 protein. The sample has under 350,000 distinct CDR3 sequences, over 15% seen once; the top ten hold around 57%. The sequencing sample was made of blood. These TCRs come from a woman aged 55-70 years with Graves' ophthalmopathy. Both conserved end residues are part of each CDR3. D genes are given only for firm matches. Some rows mark clone size as missing; the rest say once, few, many or name a class of expanded clone.

j_call	clone_size	d_call	v_call	cdr3_nt	cdr3_aa
TRBJ1-5	many	.	TRBV12-3/TRBV12-4	TGTGCCAGCCGAGGCGGACACCATAGCAATCAGCCCCAGCATTTT	CASRGGHHSNQPQHF
TRBJ2-1	many	.	TRBV6-2/TRBV6-3	TGTGCCAGCACCATAATCCGGGCAGGTCGCTACAATGAGCAGTTCTTC	CASTIIRAGRYNEQFF
TRBJ2-7	few	.	TRBV15	TGTGCCACCAGCAGAGATCAGGGATACGAGCAGTACTTC	CATSRDQGYEQYF
TRBJ2-7	many	.	TRBV6-6	TGTGCCAGCAGTTACCGTGGACAGCCGAATGCCAACGAGCAGTACTTC	CASSYRGQPNANEQYF
TRBJ1-5	.	TRBD1	TRBV2	TGTGCCAGCAGGGTAGACAGGGGGGGGCAGCCCCAGCATTTT	CASRVDRGGQPQHF
TRBJ2-2	many	.	TRBV7-2	TGTGCCAGCAGCTTATACCGAGGGGGAGGGGAGCTGTTTTTT	CASSLYRGGGELFF
TRBJ2-2	few	.	TRBV4-3	TGCGCCAGCAGCCAAGACCGGACTATAGGGGAGCTGTTTTTT	CASSQDRTIGELFF
TRBJ2-6	.	.	TRBV5-1	TGCGCCAGCAGCTTAAACCCAGGGACCGGGGCCAACGTCCTGACTTTC	CASSLNPGTGANVLTF
TRBJ1-5	.	.	TRBV27	TGTGCCAGCAGTTTAGGTCGCGGAGATCAGCCCCAGCATTTT	CASSLGRGDQPQHF
TRBJ2-7	many	.	TRBV19	TGTGCCAGTAGTGACCACAGGGAGTCCTACGAGCAGTACTTC	CASSDHRESYEQYF
TRBJ1-5	many	.	TRBV5-8	TGTGCCAGCAGCACTGGGACGGAGGCTAATCAGCCCCAGCATTTT	CASSTGTEANQPQHF
TRBJ2-4	many	.	TRBV18	TGTGCCAGCTCACCAAGCGACGGCATAAACATTCAGTACTTC	CASSPSDGINIQYF
TRBJ1-4	many	TRBD1	TRBV28	TGTGCCAGCAGTTTAGGGGACAGGGTTGAAAAACTGTTTTTT	CASSLGDRVEKLFF
TRBJ2-7	many	.	TRBV5-6	TGTGCCAGCAGCTTGGTAGGTCAATCGGGCTCCTACGAGCAGTACTTC	CASSLVGQSGSYEQYF
TRBJ1-1	many	.	TRBV6-1	TGTGCCAGCAGTGAAAAGGTCCTTTTAGGAACTGAAGCTTTCTTT	CASSEKVLLGTEAFF
TRBJ1-6	many	TRBD1	TRBV12-3/TRBV12-4	TGTGCCAGCAGTTTCGGACAGGGTTTCACCCTCCACTTT	CASSFGQGFTLHF
TRBJ2-7	many	TRBD2	TRBV20-1	TGCAGTGCTAGAGTTCGGACTAGCGGGAGCAACGAGCAGTACTTC	CSARVRTSGSNEQYF
TRBJ1-2	.	TRBD1	TRBV20-1	TGCAGTGCTCCGTCGGGACAGAAAAACTATGGCTACACCTTC	CSAPSGQKNYGYTF
TRBJ1-1	many	.	TRBV2	TGTGCCAGCAGGAGGGGAGAAATGAACACTGAAGCTTTCTTT	CASRRGEMNTEAFF
TRBJ1-1	many	TRBD1	TRBV6-2/TRBV6-3	TGTGCCAGCAGATCCCGGCCGGGACAGGGTAGAGTGAACACTGAAGCTTTCTTT	CASRSRPGQGRVNTEAFF
TRBJ2-3	many	TRBD2	TRBV4-3	TGCGCCAGCAGCCCGCGGGCGGGAGCCCCAGATACGCAGTATTTT	CASSPRAGAPDTQYF
TRBJ1-1	many	.	TRBV5-1	TGCGCCAGCAGCTTGGTACGGGTGGGCACTGAAGCTTTCTTT	CASSLVRVGTEAFF
TRBJ2-7	.	.	TRBV4-1	TGCGCCAGCAGCCAAGATCAGGGGCAGGGCTCGGACGAGCAGTACTTC	CASSQDQGQGSDEQYF
TRBJ1-5	many	.	TRBV6-1	TGTGCCAGCAGAGACAACTACAGGCTCCAGCATTTT	CASRDNYRLQHF
TRBJ2-7	many	.	TRBV11-2	TGTGCCAGCAGCTTAGATCGGGGTATCGGCCACGAGCAGTACTTC	CASSLDRGIGHEQYF
TRBJ2-3	.	TRBD2	TRBV9	TGTGCCAGCAGCGTAGGGCGGGGGGACCGTGAGAATACGCAGTATTTT	CASSVGRGDRENTQYF
TRBJ2-5	many	TRBD2	TRBV19	TGTGCCAGTAGTACTAGCGGGGGGCGGGAAGAGACCCAGTACTTC	CASSTSGGREETQYF
TRBJ1-4	many	.	TRBV5-1	TGCGCCAGCAGCTTGAACACACTCCATGAAAAACTGTTTTTT	CASSLNTLHEKLFF
TRBJ1-4	few	.	TRBV6-1	TGTGCCAGCAGTTCTGCATTGGGGGGCGCAAAAGGAAAACTGTTTTTT	CASSSALGGAKGKLFF
TRBJ2-2	.	TRBD1	TRBV7-9	TGTGCCAGCAGCGCACCCGGGACAGGGAGAACCACCGGGGAGCTGTTTTTT	CASSAPGTGRTTGELFF
TRBJ1-4	many	TRBD1	TRBV2	TGTGCCAGCACCCCTCAGGGGGCTCGGGAAAAACTGTTTTTT	CASTPQGAREKLFF
TRBJ2-1	many	TRBD1	TRBV12-3/TRBV12-4	TGTGCCAGCAGTTCCCCAGGGGGATCCTACAATGAGCAGTTCTTC	CASSSPGGSYNEQFF
TRBJ2-6	.	.	TRBV4-3	TGCGCCAGCAGCCAAGAAGGGTTCATCTCTGGGGCCAACGTCCTGACTTTC	CASSQEGFISGANVLTF
TRBJ1-1	many	.	TRBV2	TGTGCCAGCAGTGTCATGGGGTTGAACACTGAAGCTTTCTTT	CASSVMGLNTEAFF
TRBJ1-1	.	.	TRBV9	TGTGCCAGCACGCAACAGACAGGTTCGAACACTGAAGCTTTCTTT	CASTQQTGSNTEAFF
TRBJ1-1	.	.	TRBV27	TGTGCCAGCAGTTTATCGATTGTCAGTAGGGCTTTCTTT	CASSLSIVSRAFF
TRBJ1-1	.	TRBD1	TRBV18	TGTGCCAGCTCGGAACAGGGGGGGAGGACTGAAGCTTTCTTT	CASSEQGGRTEAFF
TRBJ1-6	many	.	TRBV12-3/TRBV12-4	TGTGCCAGCAGTTTTGGACAGATTAATTCACCCCTCCACTTT	CASSFGQINSPLHF
TRBJ2-5	many	.	TRBV7-2	TGTGCCAGCAGCTTAGCACAGTGGGAGACCCAGTACTTC	CASSLAQWETQYF
TRBJ2-1	many	.	TRBV5-8	TGTGCCAGCAGCTTGGGGACGGATTCCTACAATGAGCAGTTCTTC	CASSLGTDSYNEQFF
TRBJ1-2	many	TRBD1	TRBV4-1	TGCGCCAGCAGCGGTCGTGCACGGGACAGGGGCTTTGGCTACACCTTC	CASSGRARDRGFGYTF
TRBJ1-3	.	.	TRBV5-5	TGTGCCAGCAGCCCCCTTATAGGTGTGGACACCATATATTTT	CASSPLIGVDTIYF
TRBJ2-2	many	TRBD2	TRBV12-3/TRBV12-4	TGTGCCAGCAGTTCCTCGACTAGCGGGGGGTTTGGGACCGGGGAGCTGTTTTTT	CASSSSTSGGFGTGELFF